One sample yielded the 22 T cell receptor beta chains listed below, sequenced in a study of blood T cell repertoires in COVID-19. Produced via immunoSEQ multiplex PCR; TCRdb's table is partial and in-frame only. The data hold some 150,000 clones, with roughly three quarters observed a single time. The sequenced sample consisted of peripheral blood. The receptors come from a woman in her 70s with COVID-19, enrolled during active disease.

This sequence joins TRBV11-2 and TRBJ1-2; 7 nucleotides match TRBD1. CDR3 length: 14 amino acids. The junction had 7 bases not matched to a gene; V was cut back by 5 bases and J by 4 bases. Germline V gives CDR1 SGHAT, CDR2 FQNNGV. Here the CDR3 DNA reads TGTGCCAGCAGCCCATTGACAGGGCCCTATGGCTACACCTTC. Translating gives CASSPLTGPYGYTF.

The V call is TRBV10-3, the J call TRBJ1-1, with 9 nucleotides matching TRBD1. Germline V gene data show CDR1 as ENHRY and CDR2 as SYGVKD. The CDR3 spans 13 residues. J lost 5 bases, V lost 10 bases, and 8 bases had no gene match. The CDR3 sequence: CATQTGGGTEAFF. Here the CDR3 DNA reads TGTGCCACCCAGACAGGGGGGGGAACTGAAGCTTTCTTT.

The chain joins TRBV28 to TRBJ1-1; 7 bases fit TRBD1. The germline CDR1 and CDR2 sequences are MDHEN and SYDVKM. This CDR3 spans 15 amino acids. Losses at the gene ends were 5 bases for V and 4 bases for J; bases not matched to a gene: 10. The CDR3 protein is CASSPRTGTGTEAFF. Here the CDR3 DNA reads TGTGCCAGCAGTCCCAGGACAGGTACGGGCACTGAAGCTTTCTTT.

This clone has a handful of counts. The rearrangement joins TRBV6-5 to TRBJ1-2, with D possibly being TRBD1 (5 bases). CDR1 is MNHEY and CDR2 is SVGAGI in the germline V gene. CDR3 size: 13 residues. The V gene lost 5 bases and the J gene lost 7 bases, with 14 bases spanning the gap. The CDR3 spells CASSPQDMGGYTF. The DNA of the CDR3 is TGTGCCAGCAGTCCACAGGACATGGGTGGCTACACCTTC.

J is TRBJ1-2 and V is TRBV7-2; TRBD1 agrees at 7 bases. Germline values: CDR1 SGHTA, CDR2 FQGNSA. Germline trimming cut 6 bases from V and 7 bases from J; bases unmatched to any gene: 11. This CDR3 comprises 14 residues. In DNA, the CDR3 is TGTGCCAGCAGTGGATCGGGACAGACGATTGGCTACACCTTC. This codes for CASSGSGQTIGYTF.

This rearrangement joins TRBV3-1 (or the pseudogene TRBV3-2) to TRBJ1-1; D ambiguous. CDR3 length: 13 amino acids. CDR1 and CDR2 (germline): LGHDT, YNNKEL (reference sequence). V lost 1 base and J lost 1, with 4 bases in between. This chain's CDR3 is CASSQVQNTEAFF. CDR3 DNA sequence: TGTGCCAGCAGCCAAGTTCAGAACACTGAAGCTTTCTTT.

The genes are TRBV6-4 and TRBJ1-1; perhaps TRBD1 as D (5 bases). Germline values: CDR1 MRHNA, CDR2 SNTAGT. V lost 3 bases, J lost 4 bases, and 9 bases lay in between. The CDR3 length is 13 residues. This CDR3 is CASSEGRATEAFF. The CDR3 nucleotides read TGTGCCAGCAGTGAAGGCAGGGCCACTGAAGCTTTCTTT.

This clone was seen only a few times. V and J are TRBV4-1 and TRBJ2-7; TRBD2 is a possible D gene (6 bases). V lost 0 bases and J lost 3, with 12 bases in between. Germline assignment: CDR1 MGHRA and CDR2 YSYEKL. The CDR3 is 15 amino acids. CDR3 protein: CASSQEFGGGYEQYF. The CDR3 DNA reads TGCGCCAGCAGCCAAGAGTTTGGGGGAGGCTACGAGCAGTACTTC.

V gene TRBV5-1 combines with J gene TRBJ2-1; 9 nucleotides line up with TRBD2. CDR1 is SGHRS and CDR2 is YFSETQ in the germline V gene. This CDR3 has 15 amino acids. V dropped 4 bases and J dropped 1; count of bases not matched to a gene: 3. Here the CDR3 reads CASSRGGVSYNEQFF. DNA of the CDR3: TGCGCCAGCAGCCGCGGGGGGGTTTCCTACAATGAGCAGTTCTTC. The full variable domain, completed using reference TRBV5-1 and TRBJ2-1, is KAGVTQTPRYLIKTRGQQVTLSCSPISGHRSVSWYQQTPGQGLQFLFEYFSETQRNKGNFPGRFSGRQFSNSRSEMNVSTLELGDSALYLCASSRGGVSYNEQFFGPGTRLTVL.

The CDR3 spells CASREAPNGELFF. For the CDR3, the DNA is TGTGCCAGCAGAGAGGCTCCAAACGGGGAGCTGTTTTTT. The chain uses TRBV12-3 or TRBV12-4 and TRBJ2-2; D is unclear. The ends were cut back, 6 bases at V and 7 bases at J, with 12 bases in the middle. The CDR3 loop spans 13 amino acids.

This clone came up once. The V and J genes are TRBV9 and TRBJ2-7; possibly TRBD2 for D (5 bases). Germline CDR1 reads SGDLS; CDR2 reads YYNGEE. The CDR3 loop spans 14 amino acids. The V and J ends lost 4 bases and 7 bases respectively, with 18 bases between them. This CDR3 reads CASSPGQVSGEQYF. CDR3 nucleotide sequence: TGTGCCAGCAGCCCAGGCCAAGTCTCGGGGGAGCAGTACTTC. The complete variable domain, with remaining parts taken from reference TRBV9 and TRBJ2-7, reads DSGVTQTPKHLITATGQRVTLRCSPRSGDLSVYWYQQSLDQGLQFLIQYYNGEERAKGNILERFSAQQFPDLHSELNLSSLELGDSALYFCASSPGQVSGEQYFGPGTRLTVT.

The V call is TRBV5-1, the J call TRBJ2-5; 8 bases are shared with TRBD2. Germline trimming cut 0 bases from V and 9 bases from J; bases unmatched to any gene: 13. CDR1 SGHRS and CDR2 YFSETQ come from the germline V gene. The length of the CDR3 is 16 residues. In nucleotides, the CDR3 is TGCGCCAGCAGCTTGGAGTCGGGGGGGGTCCCCGTGGCCCAGTACTTC. It codes for CASSLESGGVPVAQYF.

There are a few counts of this clone. V is TRBV30 and J is TRBJ2-5; possibly TRBD1 for D (6 bases). V lost 5 bases, J lost 4 bases, and 11 bases lay in between. Germline V gene lookup returns CDR1 GTSNPN and CDR2 SVGIG (reference sequence). CDR3 length: 12 residues. This CDR3 is CAWDRTGETQYF. The CDR3 nucleotides are TGTGCCTGGGACAGGACCGGAGAGACCCAGTACTTC.

This chain links TRBV28 with TRBJ1-1, with D possibly TRBD1 on 5 matching bases. From germline, CDR1 is MDHEN and CDR2 SYDVKM. Deletions cut 6 bases from V and 4 bases from J, with 21 bases between. The CDR3 spans 16 residues. CDR3 loop: CASRSGNRGIATEAFF. CDR3 in DNA: TGTGCCAGCAGAAGTGGGAATAGGGGTATCGCCACTGAAGCTTTCTTT.

A few counts support this clone. Its ends do not fully match the called genes, so a read error is possible. V and J are TRBV10-3 and TRBJ2-3, with 7 bases aligning to TRBD2. Looked up from germline, CDR1 is ENHRY and CDR2 is SYGVKD. CDR3 length equals 12 residues. CDR3 coding DNA: TGCGCGGCGGCTAGCGGAACAGATACGCAGTATTTT. This codes for CAAASGTDTQYF.

The chain carries TRBV18 and TRBJ1-2; no clear D gene. The CDR3 is 14 amino acids. CDR1 KGHSH and CDR2 LQKENI come from the germline V gene. The V end was cut by 2 bases, the J end by 0 bases, with 7 bases between. For the CDR3, the DNA is TGTGCCAGCTCACCAGGGGAGACTAACTATGGCTACACCTTC. Its translation: CASSPGETNYGYTF.

V usage is TRBV4-3 and J usage is TRBJ1-2; TRBD1 might be the D (5 bases). V was clipped by 3 bases and J by 8 bases, with 19 bases between them. Germline-derived CDR1 and CDR2 are LGHNA and YSLEER. CDR3 size: 15 residues. CDR3 in amino acids: CASSQGGGQGNGYTF. DNA of the CDR3: TGCGCCAGCAGCCAGGGGGGGGGTCAGGGTAACGGCTACACCTTC.

The chain links TRBV7-6 to TRBJ1-4; 7 nucleotides align to TRBD1. Germline values: CDR1 SGHVS, CDR2 FNYEAQ. The CDR3 loop spans 15 amino acids. J lost 3 bases, V lost 5 bases, and 6 bases had no gene match. The CDR3 bases are TGTGCCAGCAGCCCAAACAGGGGACCTAATGAAAAACTGTTTTTT. Its protein product is CASSPNRGPNEKLFF. Full variable domain (remainder filled in from reference TRBV7-6 and TRBJ1-4): GAGVSQSPRYKVTKRGQDVALRCDPISGHVSLYWYRQALGQGPEFLTYFNYEAQQDKSGLPNDRFSAERPEGSISTLTIQRTEQRDSAMYRCASSPNRGPNEKLFFGSGTQLSVL.

The chain has TRBV19 and TRBJ1-3; a possible D gene is TRBD1 (5 bases). The CDR3 spans 14 residues. Germline assignment: CDR1 LNHDA and CDR2 SQIVND (reference sequence). V lost 7 bases to trimming and J lost 0 bases, with 10 bases between them. CDR3 protein: CASIGTYSGNTIYF. The CDR3 DNA reads TGTGCCAGTATCGGGACTTACTCTGGAAACACCATATATTTT.

The rearrangement links TRBV27 to TRBJ2-7, with D possibly matching TRBD2 (6 bases). Trimming pared 7 bases from V and 0 bases from J, leaving 13 bases between. The germline gives CDR1 MNHEY, CDR2 SMNVEV (reference sequence). CDR3 length equals 14 residues. CDR3 in amino acids: CASMLWGVSYEQYF. The CDR3 bases are TGTGCCAGCATGCTGTGGGGGGTCTCCTACGAGCAGTACTTC.

This chain connects TRBV3-1 (or the pseudogene TRBV3-2) to TRBJ2-7, with TRBD2 as a possible D gene (6 bases). The CDR3 totals 14 residues. Trimming removed 1 base at V and 3 bases at J, with 10 bases between. CDR1 is LGHDT and CDR2 is YNNKEL in the germline V gene (reference sequence). The CDR3 DNA reads TGTGCCAGCAGCCAAGTGAGCGGGTACTACGAGCAGTACTTC. Protein sequence: CASSQVSGYYEQYF.

In its sample, this clone was seen a few times. This chain links TRBV10-3 with TRBJ1-3; a weak D match, TRBD1 (5 bases). V was pared by 0 bases and J by 0 bases, with 9 bases between. Germline lookup yields CDR1 ENHRY and CDR2 SYGVKD. This CDR3 spans 16 amino acids. CDR3: CAISESGLSSGNTIYF. CDR3 in DNA: TGTGCCATCAGTGAGTCGGGGCTCTCCTCTGGAAACACCATATATTTT.